This T cell receptor (beta chain) was sequenced in a study of read filtering for tumor transcriptome and immune sequencing (dated by TCRdb to about 2020). Concerning the study at large: The cohort had about 17 male and more than 12 female patients with a mean age of roughly 66 years, ranging from roughly 45 to 85. Under revised international staging, about eight patients fell into R-ISS I, more than 15 into R-ISS II and over five into R-ISS III. Whole-transcriptome libraries were prepared with the TruSeq RNA Access Library Prep Kit after DNase treatment. Per sample, about 4.05 to 10.27 million TCR-region mapped reads were obtained with IR-seq, compared with only roughly 85 to 1,300 with RNA-seq. Using the same bone marrow samples, the study ran both targeted immune repertoire sequencing and bulk whole-transcriptome sequencing and then compared the TCR repertoires from each method. As a main aim, a read-filtering strategy for immune repertoire data was addressed, with the specific question being whether clonotypes supported by a single read should be removed. General study outcomes and caveats: The correlation between IR-seq and RNA-seq shared clonotype proportions rose when single-read clonotypes were removed. Single-read clonotypes made up 80% to 85% of clonotypes but roughly 3.5% of total reads in IR-seq, and less than 75% of clonotypes and roughly 48% of reads in RNA-seq. Compared with RNA-seq, IR-seq captured clonotypes at much higher depth and more reliably, and a smaller IR-seq throughput was enough to identify most shared clonotypes. The sorted CD138-negative fraction was composed of a mixed bone marrow immune population rather than of purified T cells.

Concerning this clonotype itself: Its recognized antigen is unknown. No base quality information exists; no much larger clone differs at one position.

Starting from 350 to 500 ng RNA, TCR libraries were constructed with the Immunoverse kit using molecular barcoded adaptors that cover the alpha/delta and beta/gamma chains. TCR library preparation used the same RNA that was used for transcriptome sequencing. Sequencing of TCR libraries was carried out on an Illumina HiSeq 4000 with 2 x 150 cycles. The authors' pipeline ran thus. Using MiXCR, which included quality filtering and error correction, TCR reads were aligned to human V, D, J and C references and then assembled into CDR3 clonotypes. The tcR package in R was used to analyze clonotype counts and gene usage diversity. Raw mapping reads were checked after the RNA-seq reads had been mapped by STAR aligner version 2.5.3a onto the human GRCh37 genome. IR-seq fastq files were randomly downsampled with Seqtk 1.3 to test the effect of sequencing depth on detected clonotypes. TCRdb passed the public sequencing reads through fastp at Q25 and MiXCR, retaining productive beta sequences. Rows merge per CDR3 protein into single entries with the most common DNA and genes. TCRdb, rather than the study authors, made the V and J calls. The sample records more than 55,000 distinct CDR3 sequences, 20% of which are singletons. The ten most abundant clones make up about a sixth of the sample.

Every patient had bone marrow sampled at the time of active disease. Ficoll-Hypaque density gradient centrifugation was used to isolate bone marrow mononuclear cells. Myeloma plasma cells were removed and CD138-negative cells were obtained by negative selection following labeling with CD138 magnetic microbeads on a MACS separator. Flow cytometry with CD138 antibodies on an Attune NxT was used to check how pure the isolated cells were. TRIzol reagent was used to extract total RNA, which was then quantified with a NanoDrop spectrophotometer. For each patient, paired RNA-seq and IR-seq were run on the CD138-negative bone marrow sample from that patient. Source material: a population of CD138-negative cells sorted from bone marrow. The cell subset or site label corresponds to: bone marrow mononuclear cells depleted of CD138+ plasma/myeloma cells by negative magnetic selection. The clonotype was recovered from a donor at least 40 years old with multiple myeloma.

The bases are TGTGCCAGCAGCGCCAGGGGTGGGAGCAATCAGCCCCAGCATTTT. It codes for CASSARGGSNQPQHF. Recombination connected TRBV7-9 to TRBJ1-5, with TRBD1 perhaps the D gene, on 6 matching bases. For CDR1 and CDR2, the germline V gene (reference sequence) lists SEHNR and FQNEAQ. V sheds 5 bases and J sheds 1 base, leaving 12 bases between their ends. From its cysteine to its phenylalanine, the CDR3 spans 15 amino acids. Solely the CDR3 DNA is kept, with 45 bases framed from the first base.